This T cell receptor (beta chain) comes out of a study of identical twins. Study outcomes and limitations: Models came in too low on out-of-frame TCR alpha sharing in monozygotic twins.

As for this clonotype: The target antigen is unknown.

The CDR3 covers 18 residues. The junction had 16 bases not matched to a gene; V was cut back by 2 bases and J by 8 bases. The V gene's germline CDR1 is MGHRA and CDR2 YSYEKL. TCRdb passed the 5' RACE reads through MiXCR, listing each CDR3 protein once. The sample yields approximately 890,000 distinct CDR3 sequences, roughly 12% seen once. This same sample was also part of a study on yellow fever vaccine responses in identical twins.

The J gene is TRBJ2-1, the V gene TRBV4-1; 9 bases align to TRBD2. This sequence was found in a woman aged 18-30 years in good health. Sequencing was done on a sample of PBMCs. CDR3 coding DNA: TGCGCCAGCAGCCAATACGAAACAGCGGGGGGCTATTTTTATGAGCAGTTCTTC. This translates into CASSQYETAGGYFYEQFF.